This T cell receptor beta chain stems from a study of cytomegalovirus exposure and HLA in healthy donors. About the research overall: The 110 or so validation repertoires used a platform that matched the one used for the roughly 650 first-cohort repertoires, as a later analysis reported.

The study, taken as a whole, reports: Whilst most TCR sequences proved rare, a subset of public TCRs occurred across many donors. Clusters of TCRs from the first cohort tended to co-occur in the 95 to 150 validation repertoires (as a later analysis found).

With 5 bases removed from V and 4 bases from J, the gap between germline ends came to 14 bases. CDR1 and CDR2 from the germline V gene are MDHEN and SYDVKM. There are 14 residues in the CDR3. Assay used: immunoSEQ multiplex PCR; TCRdb lists only in-frame clones, some missing. Among under 400,000 clones listed, about nine tenths were seen once. This clone was seen only once. The antigen remains unidentified. Sequencing used PBMCs. The chain carries TRBV28 and TRBJ2-5; D might be TRBD1 (6 bases). The origin of this receptor is a woman aged 18-29 years in good health and CMV-seronegative. The CDR3 loop is CASSQQGRLETQYF. CDR3 coding DNA: TGTGCCAGCAGTCAACAGGGTCGTCTAGAGACCCAGTACTTC.